In this sample, the clone carrying this T cell receptor (beta chain) turned up a few times. Its antigen is as yet unknown. Germline V gene sequence: CDR1 MNHEY, CDR2 SVGEGT. This CDR3 has 14 residues. The V and J ends lost 5 bases and 4 bases, in that order; junction bases with no gene match: 8. MiXCR was run by TCRdb on the reads, yielding one entry per CDR3 protein. The sample consists of roughly 150,000 distinct CDR3 sequences, approximately 30% of them appearing once. This specimen comes from a study of T cell repertoires in cytomegalovirus infection. The starting material was CD8+ T cells from cultured PBMCs, obtained from culture after CMV antigen stimulation. The TCR sequence derives from a human donor in good health (CMV status not recorded). Some clones in this sample may be carry-over from other donors' samples. This sequence joins TRBV6-2 or TRBV6-3 and TRBJ2-7, with 7 positions matching TRBD2. The CDR3 DNA reads TGTGCCAGCAGTGACCCGACTAGCCGGTACGAGCAGTACTTC. Protein sequence: CASSDPTSRYEQYF.